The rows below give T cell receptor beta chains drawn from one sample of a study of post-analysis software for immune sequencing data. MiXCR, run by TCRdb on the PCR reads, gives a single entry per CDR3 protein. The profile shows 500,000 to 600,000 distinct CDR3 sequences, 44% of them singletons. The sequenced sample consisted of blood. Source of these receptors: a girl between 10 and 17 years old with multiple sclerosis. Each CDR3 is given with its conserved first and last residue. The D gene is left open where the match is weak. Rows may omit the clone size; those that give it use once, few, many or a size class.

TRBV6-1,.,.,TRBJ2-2,CASSERGDGELFF,TGTGCCAGCAGTGAGAGGGGAGACGGGGAGCTGTTTTTT
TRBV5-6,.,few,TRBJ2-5,CASSFGTTVEQYF,TGTGCCAGCAGCTTCGGGACAACCGTTGAGCAGTACTTC
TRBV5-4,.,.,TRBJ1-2,CASSLYTDGYYGYTF,TGTGCCAGCAGCTTATACACGGACGGTTACTATGGCTACACCTTC
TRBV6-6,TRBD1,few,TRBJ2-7,CASSYTDRPFEQYF,TGTGCCAGCAGTTACACGGACAGGCCTTTTGAGCAGTACTTC
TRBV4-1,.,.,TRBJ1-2,CASSLKIAPGAGGYTF,TGCGCCAGCAGCCTCAAGATAGCTCCGGGGGCTGGTGGCTACACCTTC
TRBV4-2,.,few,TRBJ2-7,CASSQDPSPADEQYF,TGTGCCAGCAGCCAAGATCCCTCCCCGGCGGACGAGCAGTACTTC
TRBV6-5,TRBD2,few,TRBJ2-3,CASRIAGPGDTQYF,TGTGCCAGCAGGATAGCGGGTCCCGGAGATACGCAGTATTTT
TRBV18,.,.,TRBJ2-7,CASSPEGGGHEQYF,TGTGCCAGCTCACCTGAGGGGGGGGGCCACGAGCAGTACTTC
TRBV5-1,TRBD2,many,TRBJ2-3,CASSRGASGGGSDTQYF,TGCGCCAGCAGCCGCGGGGCTAGCGGGGGTGGATCAGATACGCAGTATTTT
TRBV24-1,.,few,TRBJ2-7,CATSQNQQNSSYEQYF,TGTGCCACCAGTCAGAATCAACAGAATTCCTCCTACGAGCAGTACTTC
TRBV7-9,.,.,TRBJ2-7,CASSLNEGGSYEQYF,TGTGCCAGCAGCCTAAACGAGGGAGGCTCCTACGAGCAGTACTTC
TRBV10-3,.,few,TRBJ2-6,CAISESNSGAGANVLTF,TGTGCCATCAGTGAGTCTAACAGTGGAGCTGGGGCCAACGTCCTGACTTTC
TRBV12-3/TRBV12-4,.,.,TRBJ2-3,CAILGDGKDTQYF,TGTGCCATTCTAGGGGACGGAAAAGATACGCAGTATTTT
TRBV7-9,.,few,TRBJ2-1,CASSPRGFSYNEQFF,TGTGCCAGCAGCCCGAGGGGGTTCTCCTACAATGAGCAGTTCTTC
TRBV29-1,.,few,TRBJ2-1,CSVEDPGHNEQFF,TGCAGCGTTGAAGATCCGGGCCACAATGAGCAGTTCTTC
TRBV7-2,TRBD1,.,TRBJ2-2,CASSLGQAITGELFF,TGTGCCAGCAGCCTAGGACAGGCGATCACCGGGGAGCTGTTTTTT
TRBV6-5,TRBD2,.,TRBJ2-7,CASSLSGSRSYEQYF,TGTGCCAGCAGTCTTAGCGGGAGTCGCTCCTACGAGCAGTACTTC
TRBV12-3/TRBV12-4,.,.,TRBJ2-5,CASSRGLPPETQYF,TGTGCCAGCAGTCGGGGTCTACCGCCAGAGACCCAGTACTTC
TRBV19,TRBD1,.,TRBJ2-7,CASGAGTGAYEQYF,TGTGCCAGTGGCGCCGGGACAGGGGCCTACGAGCAGTACTTC
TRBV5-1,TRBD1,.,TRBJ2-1,CASSLTGTGVGEQFF,TGCGCCAGCAGCTTAACCGGGACAGGGGTGGGTGAGCAGTTCTTC
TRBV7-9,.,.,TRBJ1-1,CASSLFGPSTEAFF,TGTGCCAGCAGCTTATTCGGACCCAGCACTGAAGCTTTCTTT
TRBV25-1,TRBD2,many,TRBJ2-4,CASSPRLAGAKNIQYF,TGTGCCAGCAGTCCCAGACTAGCGGGAGCCAAAAACATTCAGTACTTC
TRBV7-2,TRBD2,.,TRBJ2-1,CASSLTSGLAHPQFF,TGTGCCAGCAGCTTAACCTCAGGACTAGCCCACCCACAGTTCTTC
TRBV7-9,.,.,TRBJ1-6,CASSFSYASGRPLHF,TGTGCCAGCAGCTTTTCATACGCCAGCGGGAGACCCCTCCACTTT
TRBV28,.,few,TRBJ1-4,CASSLSDGNEKLFF,TGTGCCAGCAGTTTAAGCGATGGTAATGAAAAACTGTTTTTT
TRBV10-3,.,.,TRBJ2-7,CAISGNREQYF,TGTGCCATCAGTGGGAATCGCGAGCAGTACTTC
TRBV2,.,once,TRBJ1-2,CASSEDFGYTF,TGTGCCAGCAGTGAGGACTTCGGCTACACCTTC
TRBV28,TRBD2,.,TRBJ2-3,CASTQALGGTDTQYF,TGTGCCAGCACCCAGGCCCTCGGGGGGACAGATACGCAGTATTTT
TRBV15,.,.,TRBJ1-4,CATSSIQKSNEKLFF,TGTGCCACCAGCAGTATACAGAAGTCTAATGAAAAACTGTTTTTT
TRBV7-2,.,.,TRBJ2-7,CASSSNPNYEQYF,TGTGCCAGCAGCTCCAACCCGAACTACGAGCAGTACTTC
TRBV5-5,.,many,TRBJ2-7,CASSFSTVASYEQYF,TGTGCCAGCAGCTTTTCGACAGTAGCCTCCTACGAGCAGTACTTC
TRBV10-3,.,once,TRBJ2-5,CAISESGEGEETQYF,TGTGCCATCAGTGAGTCTGGAGAGGGAGAAGAGACCCAGTACTTC
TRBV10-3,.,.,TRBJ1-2,CAISGRQGDYGYTF,TGTGCCATCAGTGGGCGGCAGGGTGACTATGGCTACACCTTC
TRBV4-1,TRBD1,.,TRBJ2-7,CASSHWGQGNEQYF,TGCGCCAGCAGCCATTGGGGACAGGGGAACGAGCAGTACTTC
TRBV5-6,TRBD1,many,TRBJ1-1,CASSLLTGGIDTEAFF,TGTGCCAGCAGCTTGTTGACAGGGGGCATAGACACTGAAGCTTTCTTT
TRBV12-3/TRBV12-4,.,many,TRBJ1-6,CASSFSGGRNNSPLHF,TGTGCCAGCAGTTTTTCTGGGGGGAGAAATAATTCACCCCTCCACTTT
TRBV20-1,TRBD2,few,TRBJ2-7,CSARTSGRGDDEQYF,TGCAGTGCTAGGACTAGCGGGAGGGGTGACGACGAGCAGTACTTC